The 20 T cell receptor beta chains below all came from one sample that was sequenced in a study of Ad26.COV2.S vaccination and SARS-CoV-2 variants. The treatment was: about 20 received Ad26.COV2.S at low or high dose, single or two shots; roughly 5 received placebo; per-sample allocation not given. Sampling was performed 63 days after the first vaccine or placebo injection. Assay used: immunoSEQ multiplex PCR; TCRdb lists only in-frame clones, some missing. The sample has about 240,000 clones; roughly 90% are singletons. The sample was peripheral blood, taken in a trial of Ad26.COV2.S vaccine versus placebo. These receptors came from a person between 18 and 59 years old who received the Ad26.COV2.S COVID-19 vaccine or a placebo.

This chain links TRBV5-6 with TRBJ2-7; 7 nucleotides align to TRBD2. With 10 bases clipped from V and 6 bases from J, the junction kept 4 bases outside the gene matches. Germline assignment: CDR1 SGHDT and CDR2 YYEEEE. The CDR3 totals 10 residues. DNA for the CDR3: TGTGCCTCCGGGGGGTCCGAGCAGTACTTC. It yields the protein CASGGSEQYF.

The chain links TRBV6-5 to TRBJ2-7; no definite D call. V was shortened by 7 bases and J by 3 bases, with 13 bases between the two germline ends. The CDR3 has 13 amino acids. The germline gives CDR1 MNHEY, CDR2 SVGAGI. This CDR3 is CASKTLGNYEQYF. The DNA for the CDR3 is TGTGCCAGCAAAACGCTAGGGAACTACGAGCAGTACTTC.

J is TRBJ2-7 and V is TRBV11-2; D possibly corresponds to TRBD2 (6 bases). The V gene lost 1 base and the J gene lost 2 bases, with 9 bases spanning the gap. Germline lookup yields CDR1 SGHAT and CDR2 FQNNGV. There are 14 residues in the CDR3. CDR3 sequence reads: CASSLGAGPYEQYF. As DNA, the CDR3 is TGTGCCAGCAGCTTAGGGGCGGGGCCCTACGAGCAGTACTTC. Full variable domain (outside the CDR3, taken from reference TRBV11-2 and TRBJ2-7): EAGVAQSPRYKIIEKRQSVAFWCNPISGHATLYWYQQILGQGPKLLIQFQNNGVVDDSQLPKDRFSAERLKGVDSTLKIQPAKLEDSAVYLCASSLGAGPYEQYFGPGTRLTVT.

The chain recombines TRBV6-5 with TRBJ1-1; maybe TRBD1 (5 bases). Per germline, CDR1 MNHEY and CDR2 SVGAGI. Trimming took 4 bases from V and 8 from J, leaving 17 bases between them. The CDR3 consists of 14 residues. The CDR3 bases are TGTGCCAGCAGTTCCCTCGGGGGTGGTAGGGAAGCTTTCTTT. Protein product: CASSSLGGGREAFF.

The rearrangement joins TRBV5-5 to TRBJ1-1; D is perhaps TRBD1 (5 bases). The CDR3 contains 13 residues. Per germline, CDR1 SGHKS and CDR2 YYEKEE (reference sequence). V gave up 6 bases and J gave up 5 bases, with 14 bases separating them. The CDR3 here is CASTRGYGTEAFF. The CDR3 coding sequence is TGTGCCAGCACGAGGGGATATGGGACTGAAGCTTTCTTT.

This rearrangement joins TRBV10-3 to TRBJ2-1, with TRBD2 matching over 8 bases. Trimming took 5 bases from V and 0 from J; bases not matched to a gene: 3. CDR1 ENHRY and CDR2 SYGVKD come from the germline V gene. The CDR3 contains 15 residues. CDR3 DNA: TGTGCCATCAGTCGGGGGGGACCCTCCTACAATGAGCAGTTCTTC. This encodes CAISRGGPSYNEQFF.

This clone was detected once. The chain couples TRBV10-2 to TRBJ1-6; tentatively, D is TRBD1 (6 bases). Germline V gene lookup returns CDR1 WSHSY and CDR2 SAAADI. V lost 3 bases to trimming and J lost 6 bases, with 9 bases between them. This CDR3 has 14 amino acids. The CDR3 reads CASSETGTNSPLHF. CDR3 DNA sequence: TGCGCCAGCAGTGAAACAGGGACTAATTCACCCCTCCACTTT.

The J gene is TRBJ1-1, the V gene TRBV9; D is undetermined. The CDR3 is 13 amino acids. The V gene's germline CDR1 is SGDLS and CDR2 YYNGEE. V was pared by 4 bases and J by 9 bases, with 16 bases between. CDR3 DNA sequence: TGTGCCAGCAGCCCCCTAGGAACAGCGAAAGCTTTCTTT. It codes for CASSPLGTAKAFF.

The chain links TRBV18 to TRBJ2-6; TRBD2 is a possible D gene (6 bases). The CDR3 has 16 residues. Germline V gives CDR1 KGHSH, CDR2 LQKENI. V shed 0 bases and J shed 3 bases, with 9 bases lying between them. CDR3 in DNA: TGTGCCAGCTCACCACCTACGGGAGTTGGGGCCAACGTCCTGACTTTC. Translation: CASSPPTGVGANVLTF. The full variable domain, rest sourced from reference TRBV18 and TRBJ2-6, is NAGVMQNPRHLVRRRGQEARLRCSPMKGHSHVYWYRQLPEEGLKFMVYLQKENIIDESGMPKERFSAEFPKEGPSILRIQQVVRGDSAAYFCASSPPTGVGANVLTFGAGSRLTVL.

The chain combines TRBV10-3 with TRBJ1-6; tentative D call: TRBD1 (5 bases). CDR1 is ENHRY, CDR2 SYGVKD, per germline. The CDR3 covers 15 residues. V was clipped by 5 bases and J by 4 bases, with 12 bases between them. This chain's CDR3 is CAISPGPIYNSPLHF. The CDR3 nucleotides are TGTGCCATCAGTCCGGGACCGATTTATAATTCACCCCTCCACTTT.

This rearrangement joins TRBV2 to TRBJ1-4, with D possibly being TRBD1 (6 bases). The germline V gene has CDR1 SNHLY and CDR2 FYNNEI. The CDR3 contains 14 residues. V lost 8 bases to trimming and J lost 3 bases, with 13 bases between them. The CDR3 protein is CASLQGTSNEKLFF. The CDR3, as DNA: TGTGCCAGCTTACAGGGTACATCTAATGAAAAACTGTTTTTT.

V is TRBV6-6 and J is TRBJ1-1; tentative D call: TRBD1 (5 bases). CDR1 and CDR2 from the germline V gene are MNHNY and SVGAGI (reference sequence). Trimming pared 0 bases from V and 0 bases from J, leaving 11 bases between. The CDR3 runs to 16 residues. CDR3 coding DNA: TGTGCCAGCAGTTACTCCACAGGCAGGTTGAACACTGAAGCTTTCTTT. Translation gives CASSYSTGRLNTEAFF.

This clone was observed a few times. The J gene is TRBJ1-5, the V gene TRBV6-2 or TRBV6-3; D is possibly TRBD1 (5 bases). The CDR3 runs to 11 residues. Between the trimmed V and J ends, which lost 4 bases and 11 bases, there was a span of 9 bases. Germline V gene lookup returns CDR1 MNHEY and CDR2 SVGEGT. The CDR3: CASSSGQAQHF. The CDR3 DNA is TGTGCCAGCAGTTCAGGGCAGGCCCAGCATTTT.

The chain uses TRBV3-1 (or the pseudogene TRBV3-2) and TRBJ1-2, with 8 bases fitting TRBD1. Germline CDR1 LGHDT, CDR2 YNNKEL (reference sequence). The CDR3 spans 13 residues. J lost 8 bases, V lost 4 bases, and 6 bases had no gene match. DNA for the CDR3: TGTGCCAGCAGCCCAATCCAGGGGGCGGGCTACACCTTC. Encoded protein: CASSPIQGAGYTF.

The chain has TRBV7-2 and TRBJ2-7; D possibly uses TRBD1 or TRBD2 (5 bases each). CDR1 SGHTA and CDR2 FQGNSA come from the germline V gene. The CDR3 sequence is 17 residues long. The V end was cut by 2 bases, the J end by 3 bases, with 20 bases between. CDR3 nucleotide sequence: TGTGCCAGCAGCTTACATTACTCTTACGGGGACCGCTACGAGCAGTACTTC. Protein: CASSLHYSYGDRYEQYF.

The chain has TRBV27 and TRBJ2-2; 9 bases line up with TRBD1. V lost 3 bases, J lost 6 bases, and 8 bases stayed unmatched. This CDR3 region has 16 residues. CDR1 and CDR2 from the germline V gene are MNHEY and SMNVEV (reference sequence). The CDR3 DNA reads TGTGCCAGCAGTTTCTCCACAGGGGGCGCGGCCGGGGAGCTGTTTTTT. It specifies CASSFSTGGAAGELFF.

This clone has only a few counts. The rearrangement uses TRBV6-4 and TRBJ2-3; TRBD2 matches 7 bases. The CDR3 is 14 residues long. Germline V CDR1 and CDR2: MRHNA, SNTAGT. The ends lost 4 bases at V and 2 bases at J; junction bases unmatched: 3. The CDR3 DNA reads as TGTGCCAGCAGTGGGGACTATCCCACAGATACGCAGTATTTT. Its translation is CASSGDYPTDTQYF.

This clone was picked up one time. CDR3 coding DNA: TGTGCCAGTAGTTCCTCGGGCGGACCCTACAATGAGCAGTTCTTC. This gives the protein CASSSSGGPYNEQFF. The rearrangement joins TRBV19 to TRBJ2-1, with D uncertain. The germline V gene encodes CDR1 LNHDA and CDR2 SQIVND (reference sequence). The CDR3 has 15 amino acids. The germline V and J ends were trimmed by 5 bases and 2 bases, with 13 bases remaining between them.

The CDR3 bases are TGTGCCAGCAGCTTAGGGGGGGCAGTTAGCACAGATACGCAGTATTTT. Protein: CASSLGGAVSTDTQYF. V and J are TRBV7-2 and TRBJ2-3, with D tentatively TRBD1 or TRBD2 (6 bases each). CDR3 length equals 16 residues. The germline CDR1 and CDR2 sequences are SGHTA and FQGNSA. Trimming pared 1 base from V and 0 bases from J, leaving 11 bases between.

The chain employs TRBV7-9 and TRBJ2-1, with D tentatively TRBD1 (6 bases). The CDR3 has 12 amino acids. CDR1 is SEHNR and CDR2 is FQNEAQ in the germline V gene (reference sequence). The CDR3 coding sequence is TGTGCGGCACAGGGCGAAGACAATGAGCAGTTCTTC. Its protein product is CAAQGEDNEQFF. The variable domain in full, completed from reference TRBV7-9 and TRBJ2-1, reads DTGVSQNPRHKITKRGQNVTFRCDPISEHNRLYWYRQTLGQGPEFLTYFQNEAQLEKSRLLSDRFSAERPKGSFSTLEIQRTEQGDSAMYLCAAQGEDNEQFFGPGTRLTVL.